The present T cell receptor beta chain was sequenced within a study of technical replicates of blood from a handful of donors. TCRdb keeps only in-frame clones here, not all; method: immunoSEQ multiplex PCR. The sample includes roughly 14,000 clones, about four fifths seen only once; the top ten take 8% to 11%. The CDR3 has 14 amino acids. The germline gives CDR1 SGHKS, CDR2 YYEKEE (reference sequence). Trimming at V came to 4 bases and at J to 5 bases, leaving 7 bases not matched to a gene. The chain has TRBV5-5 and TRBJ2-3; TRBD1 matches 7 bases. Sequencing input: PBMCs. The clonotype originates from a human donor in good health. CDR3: CASSPRTGLDTQYF. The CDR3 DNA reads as TGTGCCAGCAGCCCCCGGACAGGCCTAGATACGCAGTATTTT.